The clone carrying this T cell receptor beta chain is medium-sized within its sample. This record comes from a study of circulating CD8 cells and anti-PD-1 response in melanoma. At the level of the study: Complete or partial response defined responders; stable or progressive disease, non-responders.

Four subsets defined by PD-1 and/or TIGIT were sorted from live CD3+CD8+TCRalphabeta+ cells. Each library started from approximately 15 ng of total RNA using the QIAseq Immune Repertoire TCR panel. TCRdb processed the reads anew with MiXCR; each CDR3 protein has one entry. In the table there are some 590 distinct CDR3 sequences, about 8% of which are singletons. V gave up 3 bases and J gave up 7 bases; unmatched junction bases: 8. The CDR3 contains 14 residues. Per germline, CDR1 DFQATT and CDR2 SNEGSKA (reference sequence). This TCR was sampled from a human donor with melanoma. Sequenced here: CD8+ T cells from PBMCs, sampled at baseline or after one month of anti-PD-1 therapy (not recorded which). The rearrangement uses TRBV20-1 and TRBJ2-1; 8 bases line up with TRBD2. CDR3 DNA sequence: TGCAGTGCTAGCGACTACGGGGGGGGTAATGAGCAGTTCTTC. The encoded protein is CSASDYGGGNEQFF.